These 5 T cell receptor beta chains came from one sample sequenced in a study of OX40 agonist ivuxolimab in advanced cancers. Assay used: immunoSEQ multiplex PCR; TCRdb lists only in-frame clones, some missing. This table holds 14,000 to 15,000 clones, roughly 85% found once. Sequencing was performed on CD4+ or CD8+ T cells sorted from blood, taken in a trial of the OX40 agonist ivuxolimab. These receptors all come from an adult with an advanced solid tumor such as melanoma, head and neck, liver or kidney cancer.

CDR3: CASSPGQGSLAEQYF. The CDR3 nucleotides are TGTGCCAGTAGTCCGGGACAGGGGAGTTTAGCCGAGCAGTACTTC. The gene calls are TRBV19 and TRBJ2-7, with TRBD1 matching 10 bases. The CDR3 runs 15 residues. Germline values: CDR1 LNHDA, CDR2 SQIVND (reference sequence). Trimming removed 5 bases from V and 6 bases from J; junction bases left unmatched: 10.

This sequence joins TRBV28 and TRBJ1-2; 7 bases line up with TRBD1. The CDR3 is 13 amino acids. V lost 6 bases to trimming and J lost 7 bases; unmatched junction nucleotides: 8. Germline values: CDR1 MDHEN, CDR2 SYDVKM. The CDR3 region is CASSLRQGSGYTF. CDR3 coding DNA: TGTGCCAGCAGCCTTAGACAGGGTTCTGGCTACACCTTC.

The CDR3 spells CASSLFGTDKGYEQYF. DNA of the CDR3: TGTGCCAGCAGCTTATTCGGGACGGACAAGGGCTACGAGCAGTACTTC. The chain couples TRBV13 to TRBJ2-7; D assignment may be TRBD1 or TRBD2 (5 bases each). CDR1 and CDR2 from the germline V gene are PRHDT and FYEKMQ (reference sequence). This CDR3 has 16 residues. Trimming cost V 2 bases and J 3 bases, with 17 bases left between them.

V and J are TRBV5-5 and TRBJ2-1; 7 bases map to TRBD2. Trimming cost V 4 bases and J 9 bases; bases outside gene matches: 13. The CDR3 contains 15 residues. The V gene's germline CDR1 is SGHKS and CDR2 YYEKEE (reference sequence). The chain's CDR3 is CASSPTGTKRVEQFF. DNA for the CDR3: TGTGCCAGCAGCCCCACCGGGACTAAGCGGGTTGAGCAGTTCTTC.

The V call is TRBV27, the J call TRBJ2-3, with 11 bases fitting TRBD2. Germline CDR1 is MNHEY and CDR2 is SMNVEV (reference sequence). The CDR3 covers 16 residues. V gave up 6 bases and J gave up 4 bases; unmatched junction bases: 9. The CDR3 sequence is CASSLRSGRVPDTQYF. Here the CDR3 DNA reads TGTGCCAGCAGCCTCCGTAGCGGGAGGGTGCCAGATACGCAGTATTTT.